This note documents a single TCR beta chain sequence. Its antigen remains unknown. This sample is part of a study of PD-L1 blockade in urothelial cancer. Study-level background: Most of the roughly 30 patients were men whose urothelial cancer was bladder-origin. Blood underwent analysis 3 weeks (second dose) and 6 weeks after treatment began. Study results and limitations: Durable-benefit patients showed greater tumor-associated blood clone expansion at 3 weeks.

Germline V gives CDR1 MNHNY, CDR2 SVGAGI (reference sequence). The CDR3 consists of 16 residues. The junction had 5 bases not matched to a gene; V was cut back by 4 bases and J by 0 bases. Here immunoSEQ multiplex PCR was the method, and the copy in TCRdb shows in-frame clones only, minus some. The sample includes tens of thousands of clones, around three quarters seen only once; the top ten take more than 3.5%. Sequencing used PBMCs, obtained around atezolizumab (anti-PD-L1) treatment. The chain uses TRBV6-6 and TRBJ1-5; 8 bases match TRBD1. The sequence derives from a man in his 70s with urothelial cancer. The DNA of the CDR3 is TGTGCCAGCAGTTCTCACAGGGGGGTTAGCAATCAGCCCCAGCATTTT. This codes for CASSSHRGVSNQPQHF.